This T cell receptor (beta chain) was identified in a study of blood T cell repertoires in COVID-19. Losses at the gene ends were 5 bases for V and 4 bases for J; bases not matched to a gene: 9. Per the germline V gene, CDR1 is SGHNT and CDR2 is YYREEE (reference sequence). This CDR3 is 15 amino acids long. Methods used by the authors: Researchers report that nucleated cell counts were estimated from reference gene primer amplification. Generated by immunoSEQ multiplex PCR, the TCRdb table keeps only in-frame clones and is missing some. V and J calls and clone size come straight from that table; D and trimming were deduced from the DNA. Among around 160,000 clones listed, 85% to 90% were seen once.

The specimen was peripheral blood. The receptor comes from a human donor in a cohort sampled during active COVID-19. V gene TRBV5-4 combines with J gene TRBJ2-3; TRBD2 matches 8 bases. CDR3 loop: CASRRGLAESDTQYF. The CDR3 DNA sequence: TGTGCCAGCAGACGAGGACTAGCCGAGTCAGATACGCAGTATTTT.